One and the same sample provided the 18 T cell receptor beta chains below, sequenced in a study of beta chain features in type 1 diabetes. Expressed TCRB transcripts were sequenced after all isolated RNA was converted to cDNA. TCRdb's copy holds only in-frame clones and misses some; the assay was immunoSEQ multiplex PCR. The table includes roughly 400,000 clones, about 10% detected once. Overall study findings and caveats: For Type 1 diabetes patients, all four CD4+ subsets carried TCRB CDR3s that were moderately but significantly shorter.

These TCRs are of unknown antigen specificity. Material for sequencing was central memory CD4+ T cells from blood. The receptors originated from a man aged 25-40 years with type 1 diabetes.

The table lists this clone with a few counts. The same CDR3 is also encoded by other DNA sequences in this sample. This rearrangement joins TRBV9 to TRBJ2-1; D uncertain. Between the trimmed V and J ends, which lost 0 bases and 4 bases, there was a span of 2 bases. The germline V gene encodes CDR1 SGDLS and CDR2 YYNGEE. The CDR3 spans 12 residues. As DNA, the CDR3 is TGTGCCAGCAGCGTAGGATACAATGAGCAGTTCTTC. Residues: CASSVGYNEQFF.

V usage is TRBV10-3 and J usage is TRBJ2-5; 7 nucleotides align to TRBD1. The J call is uncertain, as TRBJ2-7 better fits the DNA end. The length of the CDR3 is 14 residues. Germline V gene data show CDR1 as ENHRY and CDR2 as SYGVKD. The CDR3 spells CAIRATGSNNEQYF. Written as DNA, the CDR3 is TGTGCCATCAGGGCGACAGGGAGCAACAACGAGCAGTACTTC.

This clone was detected a few times. V is TRBV5-1 and J is TRBJ2-1; TRBD1 might be the D (6 bases). Trimming pared 4 bases from V and 6 bases from J, leaving 17 bases between. CDR3 size: 15 residues. Germline CDR1 reads SGHRS; CDR2 reads YFSETQ. This CDR3 is CASSRYRDTGNEQFF. Written as DNA, the CDR3 is TGCGCCAGCAGCCGTTACCGGGACACCGGCAATGAGCAGTTCTTC.

This clone has only a few counts. The genes are TRBV2 and TRBJ2-5; D is uncertain. Germline V CDR1 and CDR2: SNHLY, FYNNEI. V lost 1 base, J lost 6 bases, and 9 bases lay in between. The CDR3 extends over 13 amino acids. CDR3 sequence reads: CASSEGGRQTQYF. CDR3 nucleotides: TGTGCCAGCAGTGAAGGGGGTCGGCAGACCCAGTACTTC.

The chain employs TRBV15 and TRBJ2-3, with TRBD2 as a possible D gene (5 bases). The germline CDR1 and CDR2 sequences are LNHNV and YYDKDF (reference sequence). The CDR3 is made up of 16 amino acids. The V end was cut by 2 bases, the J end by 1 base, with 13 bases between. DNA for the CDR3: TGTGCCACCAGCAGAAAACTAGTGATTGGCACAGATACGCAGTATTTT. It translates to CATSRKLVIGTDTQYF.

This sequence joins TRBV5-4 and TRBJ2-7; 10 positions match TRBD2. V lost 0 bases, J lost 10 bases, and 4 bases stayed unmatched. Germline-derived CDR1 and CDR2 are SGHNT and YYREEE (reference sequence). The CDR3 spans 13 residues. The CDR3 is CASSLALAGAQYF. The CDR3 DNA follows: TGTGCCAGCAGCTTGGCCCTAGCGGGAGCCCAGTACTTC.

The chain joins TRBV28 to TRBJ2-3; 9 bases match TRBD1. This CDR3 is 17 amino acids long. Germline V gives CDR1 MDHEN, CDR2 SYDVKM. The V segment lost 2 bases and the J segment 6 bases; nucleotides outside the gene matches: 12. The CDR3 DNA reads TGTGCCAGCAGTTTAGGGACAGGGCATCGGGGCCCCGATACGCAGTATTTT. It codes for CASSLGTGHRGPDTQYF.

The V gene is TRBV7-3, the J gene TRBJ1-2; 10 nucleotides match TRBD1. V lost 5 bases, J lost 4 bases, and 7 bases stayed unmatched. Germline values: CDR1 SGHTA, CDR2 FQGTGA. The CDR3 covers 15 residues. CDR3 bases: TGTGCCAGCAGCCCCCAGACAGGGGGCACCTATGGCTACACCTTC. It specifies CASSPQTGGTYGYTF.

The V and J genes are TRBV19 and TRBJ2-7; D possibly corresponds to TRBD2 (6 bases). Trimming took 6 bases from V and 1 from J, leaving 16 bases between them. The CDR3 spans 15 residues. Germline-derived CDR1 and CDR2 are LNHDA and SQIVND (reference sequence). The CDR3 reads CASSDASAISYEQYF. The CDR3 nucleotides read TGTGCCAGTAGCGATGCTAGCGCCATTTCCTACGAGCAGTACTTC.

This clone appeared a few times. V is TRBV18 and J is TRBJ2-6, with no clear D. The germline gives CDR1 KGHSH, CDR2 LQKENI. The CDR3 extends over 16 amino acids. The V and J ends lost 1 base and 0 bases respectively, with 7 bases between them. The CDR3, as DNA: TGTGCCAGCTCACCACGGTCGGTCTCTGGGGCCAACGTCCTGACTTTC. This encodes CASSPRSVSGANVLTF.

This clone was seen only a few times. The chain joins TRBV20-1 to TRBJ2-7, with unresolved D. This CDR3 spans 11 amino acids. Trimming took 3 bases from V and 2 from J, leaving 5 bases between them. Germline V gene sequence: CDR1 DFQATT, CDR2 SNEGSKA (reference sequence). The CDR3 spells CSASGAYEQYF. CDR3 sequence (DNA): TGCAGTGCTAGTGGGGCCTACGAGCAGTACTTC.

This clone has ten or more counts. The chain joins TRBV29-1 to TRBJ2-7; 8 nucleotides line up with TRBD2. V trimming: 5 bases; J trimming: 2 bases; junction bases outside the gene matches: 5. CDR3 size: 13 residues. The germline V gene encodes CDR1 SQVTM and CDR2 ANQGSEA. The DNA of the CDR3 is TGCAGCGTTCTGTACGGGAGGGCCTACGAGCAGTACTTC. Its translation: CSVLYGRAYEQYF.

This clone has a handful of counts. This chain uses TRBV28 with TRBJ1-5, with 9 bases lining up with TRBD1. CDR3 size: 16 residues. In germline, CDR1 is MDHEN, CDR2 SYDVKM. Germline trimming cut 1 base from V and 1 base from J; bases unmatched to any gene: 2. This CDR3 reads CASSLFGQGSNQPQHF. CDR3 coding DNA: TGTGCCAGCAGTTTATTTGGACAGGGGAGCAATCAGCCCCAGCATTTT.

This chain links TRBV18 with TRBJ2-1; tentative D call: TRBD1 (7 bases). The CDR3 is made up of 11 amino acids. CDR1 is KGHSH and CDR2 is LQKENI in the germline V gene. V lost 4 bases and J lost 12, with 10 bases in between. DNA for the CDR3: TGTGCCAGCTCACTGCAGGGGGGGCAGTTCTTC. It is translated as CASSLQGGQFF.

The J gene is TRBJ1-2, the V gene TRBV30; D call uncertain. Per germline, CDR1 GTSNPN and CDR2 SVGIG (reference sequence). The V end was cut by 3 bases, the J end by 6 bases, with 5 bases between. CDR3 length: 10 amino acids. The CDR3 bases are TGTGCCTGGAGAACAAATGGCTACACCTTC. Translated: CAWRTNGYTF.

The chain uses TRBV28 and TRBJ1-1; 8 bases are a match to TRBD1. The CDR3 is 16 amino acids. Germline V gives CDR1 MDHEN, CDR2 SYDVKM. Germline trimming cut 8 bases from V and 0 bases from J; bases unmatched to any gene: 11. As DNA, the CDR3 is TGTGCCAGCTCGGCCGCAGGGGGCTACATGAACACTGAAGCTTTCTTT. It yields the protein CASSAAGGYMNTEAFF.

The chain has TRBV4-1 and TRBJ2-7; 8 nucleotides line up with TRBD2. V lost 6 bases, J lost 2 bases, and 12 bases stayed unmatched. Germline values: CDR1 MGHRA, CDR2 YSYEKL. The CDR3 consists of 16 residues. The CDR3 DNA reads TGCGCCAGCAGTCCTGCCATTAGCGGGACAACCTACGAGCAGTACTTC. Its protein is CASSPAISGTTYEQYF.

This clone was detected only a few times. This sequence joins TRBV28 and TRBJ2-5, with 7 nucleotides matching TRBD2. CDR1 is MDHEN and CDR2 is SYDVKM in the germline V gene. Germline trimming cut 4 bases from V and 0 bases from J; bases unmatched to any gene: 5. The CDR3 consists of 15 residues. CDR3 in DNA: TGTGCCAGCAGTTCAGCCGGGACTAACCAAGAGACCCAGTACTTC. Translated: CASSSAGTNQETQYF.